The subject of this entry is one T cell receptor beta chain. Its specificity is not known. The record originates from a study of blood T cells in healthy people across ages. Study-wide background: Capturing about one barcoded beta molecule per two T cells was achieved by template switching.

Together with a sample-barcoded 5' primer, a J-beta primer mix was included in a second PCR lasting about 7 to 11 cycles. TCRdb re-called the 5' RACE reads through MiXCR, storing one row per CDR3 protein. Here the sample spans approximately 360,000 distinct CDR3 sequences, 52% being singletons. Overall study findings and caveats: Per million T cells, TCR beta diversity dropped roughly linearly as age increased. More naive CD4+ cells and higher diversity were found in long-lived than in aged donors.

The sample taken for sequencing was blood. The receptor's source is a man aged 55 to 69 in good health.

The CDR3 DNA reads TGTGCCAGCAGCCCGACGCGGGAGCAGTACTTC. Its protein product is CASSPTREQYF. The chain employs TRBV3-1 and TRBJ2-7; D remains unclear. The germline V gene has CDR1 LGHDT and CDR2 YNNKEL (reference sequence). The CDR3 covers 11 residues. Trimming stripped 4 bases from V and 7 bases from J, with 8 bases between.